The 18 T cell receptor beta chains below were found in one sample sequenced in a study of blood T cell repertoires in COVID-19 (dated by TCRdb to the early 2020s). Receptor amplification or capture employed the immunoSEQ multiplex PCR assay. The immuneACCESS repertoire file appears here via TCRdb, limited to in-frame rearrangements. These files lack a portion of the clones; in checked studies, under half of the deficit traces to unresolved V genes, and the cause of the others is not known. In all, the sample holds 300,000 to 350,000 clones, and approximately 86% of those were seen once. 2% to 3% of the sample rests with the top ten. The sequencing input was peripheral blood. These receptors all stem from a man younger than 35 with active or convalescent COVID-19.

This sequence joins TRBV3-1 (or the pseudogene TRBV3-2) and TRBJ1-2; no reliable D call. Germline V gene sequence: CDR1 LGHDT, CDR2 YNNKEL (reference sequence). The CDR3 runs to 14 residues. V was trimmed by 1 base and J by 2 bases, leaving 8 bases between them. The CDR3 coding sequence is TGTGCCAGCAGCCAAGGCAGACTCAACTATGGCTACACCTTC. As protein: CASSQGRLNYGYTF.

This chain uses TRBV7-9 with TRBJ2-7; a possible D gene is TRBD2 (7 bases). Trimming shortened V by 5 bases and J by 1 base, and 21 bases separated the two germline ends. The CDR3 length is 17 residues. CDR1 is SEHNR, CDR2 FQNEAQ, per germline (reference sequence). The DNA of the CDR3 is TGTGCCAGCAGCCCGAGGGGGAGTGGCGGGAGTTCCTACGAGCAGTACTTC. Translated, it gives CASSPRGSGGSSYEQYF.

The chain joins TRBV18 to TRBJ1-1, with D hard to call. The CDR3 contains 13 residues. Trimming shortened V by 6 bases and J by 6 bases, and 14 bases separated the two germline ends. Germline lookup yields CDR1 KGHSH and CDR2 LQKENI. This CDR3 reads CASSVGEWSEAFF. CDR3 coding DNA: TGTGCCAGCTCCGTTGGGGAGTGGTCTGAAGCTTTCTTT.

This chain joins TRBV9 and TRBJ2-7, with TRBD1 as a possible D gene (6 bases). This CDR3 region has 16 residues. Germline V lookup: CDR1 SGDLS, CDR2 YYNGEE. V lost 3 bases, J lost 4 bases, and 20 bases lay in between. CDR3 coding DNA: TGTGCCAGCAGCGCCTCCCCCCGGGACAACACGTACGAGCAGTACTTC. It yields the protein CASSASPRDNTYEQYF.

This clone has a handful of counts. One end of the junction is discordant with germline, which a read error may explain. CDR3 sequence (DNA): TGTGCCACCAGCGGAGACCGTGCCTACGAGCAGTACTTC. Its translation is CATSGDRAYEQYF. V and J are TRBV15 and TRBJ2-7; D gene uncertain. Germline CDR1 LNHNV, CDR2 YYDKDF (reference sequence). The length of the CDR3 is 13 residues.

This chain links TRBV11-2 with TRBJ1-3; a weak D match, TRBD1 (5 bases). The CDR3 is made up of 14 amino acids. Germline values: CDR1 SGHAT, CDR2 FQNNGV. V was pared by 5 bases and J by 4 bases, with 12 bases between. The CDR3 coding sequence is TGTGCCAGCAGCCCCAGGGTGGGAGGAAACACCATATATTTT. Translated, it gives CASSPRVGGNTIYF.

The chain couples TRBV6-5 to TRBJ2-3; TRBD2 aligns across 13 bases. Germline trimming cut 8 bases from V and 11 bases from J; bases unmatched to any gene: 10. The CDR3 has 14 amino acids. From germline, CDR1 is MNHEY and CDR2 SVGAGI. CDR3 in amino acids: CASGTGTSGMVQYF. Written as DNA, the CDR3 is TGTGCCAGCGGGACCGGGACTAGCGGGATGGTGCAGTATTTT.

V usage is TRBV6-5 and J usage is TRBJ2-2, with D perhaps matching TRBD2 (5 bases). The CDR3 is made up of 15 amino acids. Trimming removed 6 bases from V and 5 bases from J, with 16 bases in between. The germline gives CDR1 MNHEY, CDR2 SVGAGI. For the CDR3, the DNA is TGTGCCAGCAGCACCGAATCTAGCAGGACCGGGGAGCTGTTTTTT. Translation gives CASSTESSRTGELFF.

The chain uses TRBV3-1 (or the pseudogene TRBV3-2) and TRBJ2-1; possible D gene TRBD1, 5 bases. The ends were cut back, 4 bases at V and 0 bases at J, with 10 bases in the middle. This CDR3 contains 15 residues. Germline CDR1 LGHDT, CDR2 YNNKEL (reference sequence). The CDR3 DNA is TGTGCCAGCAGCCTGACAGAAAACTCCTACAATGAGCAGTTCTTC. The encoded protein is CASSLTENSYNEQFF.

The genes are TRBV11-2 and TRBJ1-4, with D perhaps TRBD1 (5 bases). V was clipped by 5 bases and J by 7 bases, with 17 bases between them. Germline-derived CDR1 and CDR2 are SGHAT and FQNNGV. The CDR3 extends over 15 amino acids. The CDR3: CASSTRPGPGEKLFF. Here the CDR3 DNA reads TGTGCCAGCAGCACGCGACCAGGGCCGGGTGAAAAACTGTTTTTT. Looking up the rest from reference TRBV11-2 and TRBJ1-4 gives the full variable domain: EAGVAQSPRYKIIEKRQSVAFWCNPISGHATLYWYQQILGQGPKLLIQFQNNGVVDDSQLPKDRFSAERLKGVDSTLKIQPAKLEDSAVYLCASSTRPGPGEKLFFGSGTQLSVL.

The table lists this clone with a few counts. This chain joins TRBV2 and TRBJ2-2; TRBD1 is a possible D gene (6 bases). The length of the CDR3 is 13 residues. The V gene lost 4 bases and the J gene lost 7 bases, with 10 bases spanning the gap. CDR1 SNHLY and CDR2 FYNNEI come from the germline V gene. CDR3 coding DNA: TGTGCCAGCAGTGCCCAGGGGCACGGGGAGCTGTTTTTT. Its translation: CASSAQGHGELFF.

The rearrangement uses TRBV7-2 and TRBJ1-2; D remains unclear. This CDR3 contains 12 residues. Per germline, CDR1 SGHTA and CDR2 FQGNSA. The V end was cut by 4 bases, the J end by 6 bases, with 9 bases between. The CDR3 DNA is TGTGCCAGCAGCTCCCTTGCGGATGGCTACACCTTC. Translated: CASSSLADGYTF. The full variable domain, in which reference TRBV7-2 and TRBJ1-2 provide the parts outside the CDR3, is GAGVSQSPSNKVTEKGKDVELRCDPISGHTALYWYRQSLGQGLEFLIYFQGNSAPDKSGLPSDRFSAERTGGSVSTLTIQRTQQEDSAVYLCASSSLADGYTFGSGTRLTVV.

This sequence joins TRBV11-2 and TRBJ2-2; a possible D gene is TRBD2 (6 bases). The CDR3 spans 16 residues. V dropped 5 bases and J dropped 5 bases, with 18 bases sitting between them. Per germline, CDR1 SGHAT and CDR2 FQNNGV. Here the CDR3 reads CASSPYMGLYTGELFF. Here the CDR3 DNA reads TGTGCCAGCAGCCCTTACATGGGACTTTATACCGGGGAGCTGTTTTTT.

The chain employs TRBV4-1 and TRBJ2-3; 7 bases fit TRBD1. From germline, CDR1 is MGHRA and CDR2 YSYEKL. The CDR3 totals 15 residues. Trimming cost V 2 bases and J 6 bases; bases outside gene matches: 8. CDR3 amino acids: CASSQLDRNEDTQYF. The CDR3 region has the DNA TGCGCCAGCAGCCAACTGGACAGGAACGAGGATACGCAGTATTTT.

The chain combines TRBV19 with TRBJ2-1, with 8 bases identical to TRBD2. The junction had 11 bases not matched to a gene; V was cut back by 5 bases and J by 8 bases. The CDR3 length is 15 residues. The germline V gene encodes CDR1 LNHDA and CDR2 SQIVND (reference sequence). The CDR3 here is CASSVGTSVGDEQFF. As DNA, the CDR3 is TGTGCCAGTAGTGTAGGGACTAGTGTTGGCGATGAGCAGTTCTTC.

This clone was seen only once. In nucleotides, the CDR3 is TGTGCCAGCAGCCCGGACAGGGGGAACACCGGGGAGCTGTTTTTT. This sequence encodes CASSPDRGNTGELFF. V gene TRBV6-5 combines with J gene TRBJ2-2, with 9 bases aligning to TRBD1. Unmatched junction bases numbered 3, after V lost 6 bases and J lost 1 base. Germline V CDR1 and CDR2: MNHEY, SVGAGI. The CDR3 spans 15 residues.

The chain is built from TRBV7-2 and TRBJ1-3; possibly TRBD1 for D (5 bases). Germline values: CDR1 SGHTA, CDR2 FQGNSA. With 3 bases removed from V and 7 bases from J, the gap between germline ends came to 10 bases. CDR3 size: 13 residues. CDR3 nucleotide sequence: TGTGCCAGCAGCTTCCGGGGGATGAACACCATATATTTT. Translation: CASSFRGMNTIYF. Based on the CDR3 plus reference TRBV7-2 and TRBJ1-3, the full variable domain is GAGVSQSPSNKVTEKGKDVELRCDPISGHTALYWYRQSLGQGLEFLIYFQGNSAPDKSGLPSDRFSAERTGGSVSTLTIQRTQQEDSAVYLCASSFRGMNTIYFGEGSWLTVV.

This sequence joins TRBV7-2 and TRBJ1-6, with 8 bases that match TRBD1. The V gene's germline CDR1 is SGHTA and CDR2 FQGNSA. The CDR3 consists of 16 residues. With V trimmed by 7 bases and J by 2 bases, 7 bases remained unmatched. DNA of the CDR3: TGTGCCAGCACCTTGGAGACAGGGGCCTATAATTCACCCCTCCACTTT. Translated: CASTLETGAYNSPLHF.